Below are 25 T cell receptor beta chains sequenced from a single sample in a study of blood T cell repertoires in COVID-19 (dated by TCRdb to 2018 to 2021). The library was produced with the immunoSEQ multiplex PCR assay. The immuneACCESS repertoire file appears here via TCRdb, limited to in-frame rearrangements. These files lack a portion of the clones; in checked studies, under half of the deficit traces to unresolved V genes, and the cause of the others is not known. For this sample the table gives about 480,000 clones, of which around 85% were detected only once. The leading ten clones occupy approximately 8.3% of the sample. Material for sequencing was PBMCs or T cells enriched from blood (not recorded which). The receptor set was obtained from a woman aged 55 to 70 who had recovered from COVID-19.

The rearrangement links TRBV9 to TRBJ1-5; 11 positions match TRBD1. Germline V gene data show CDR1 as SGDLS and CDR2 as YYNGEE. V shed 0 bases and J 6 bases; nucleotides not matched to a gene: 2. The CDR3 extends over 15 amino acids. For the CDR3, the DNA is TGTGCCAGCAGCGTAGAGGACAGGGGGCTTCAGCCCCAGCATTTT. Encoded protein: CASSVEDRGLQPQHF.

The rearrangement uses TRBV4-1 and TRBJ1-4, with D tentatively TRBD1 (5 bases). The CDR3 is made up of 15 amino acids. CDR1 is MGHRA and CDR2 is YSYEKL in the germline V gene. Trimming took 0 bases from V and 0 from J, leaving 5 bases between them. CDR3 in amino acids: CASSQDRATNEKLFF. DNA of the CDR3: TGCGCCAGCAGCCAAGACAGGGCAACTAATGAAAAACTGTTTTTT.

This chain uses TRBV19 with TRBJ1-4; 7 nucleotides line up with TRBD1. After removal of 6 bases from V and 8 bases from J, the junction contained 9 bases not matched to a gene. CDR1 is LNHDA and CDR2 is SQIVND in the germline V gene (reference sequence). The CDR3 has 14 amino acids. The CDR3 DNA sequence: TGTGCCAGTAGCATCACAGGGGTCGGGGAAAAACTGTTTTTT. This encodes CASSITGVGEKLFF.

The gene calls are TRBV2 and TRBJ2-6, with D unclear. With 9 bases removed from V and 0 bases from J, the gap between germline ends came to 12 bases. The CDR3 totals 15 residues. Per germline, CDR1 SNHLY and CDR2 FYNNEI. CDR3 in DNA: TGTGCCAGTGCGGTCACCGGCTCTGGGGCCAACGTCCTGACTTTC. Translation gives CASAVTGSGANVLTF.

The chain employs TRBV5-4 and TRBJ1-1; 7 nucleotides line up with TRBD1. The CDR3 has 17 amino acids. The germline gives CDR1 SGHNT, CDR2 YYREEE (reference sequence). The J segment lost 1 base and the V segment lost 0 bases, leaving 9 bases of the junction unmatched. CDR3 region: CASSLGQGDQRNTEAFF. CDR3 in DNA: TGTGCCAGCAGCTTGGGACAGGGCGACCAAAGGAACACTGAAGCTTTCTTT.

The chain joins TRBV19 to TRBJ1-4; a possible D gene is TRBD1 (6 bases). The CDR3 has 11 residues. The V end was cut by 6 bases, the J end by 15 bases, with 14 bases between. Germline loops: CDR1 LNHDA, CDR2 SQIVND (reference sequence). The CDR3 DNA is TGTGCCAGTAGGTCCTCAGGGGTAATGTTTTTT. This sequence encodes CASRSSGVMFF.

This chain connects TRBV7-9 to TRBJ1-2, with 7 positions matching TRBD1. V was clipped by 2 bases and J by 5 bases; unmatched bases: 5. The CDR3 totals 14 residues. The germline CDR1 and CDR2 sequences are SEHNR and FQNEAQ (reference sequence). The CDR3 loop is CASSLQEGAYGYTF. In DNA, the CDR3 is TGTGCCAGCAGCTTACAAGAGGGGGCGTATGGCTACACCTTC.

There are a few counts of this clone. The chain links TRBV5-1 to TRBJ1-1; D is uncertain. Trimming pared 5 bases from V and 1 base from J, leaving 15 bases between. The CDR3 sequence is 15 residues long. In germline, CDR1 is SGHRS, CDR2 YFSETQ. CDR3 nucleotide sequence: TGCGCCAGCAGATGGACTAGCGTAGAGAACACTGAAGCTTTCTTT. Its protein product is CASRWTSVENTEAFF.

The chain recombines TRBV13 with TRBJ2-7; maybe TRBD1 (6 bases). Germline-derived CDR1 and CDR2 are PRHDT and FYEKMQ (reference sequence). With 4 bases removed from V and 2 bases from J, the gap between germline ends came to 12 bases. This CDR3 region has 14 residues. CDR3 coding DNA: TGTGCCAGCAGCTCTAATCGACAGGCCTACGAGCAGTACGTC. This sequence encodes CASSSNRQAYEQYV.

This clone was seen just once. The chain combines TRBV2 with TRBJ2-3, with 12 bases lining up with TRBD1. Germline-derived CDR1 and CDR2 are SNHLY and FYNNEI. The CDR3 spans 15 residues. Losses at the gene ends were 7 bases for V and 2 bases for J; bases not matched to a gene: 4. The CDR3 loop is CASKGQGASTDTQYF. The CDR3 DNA reads as TGTGCCAGCAAGGGACAGGGGGCGTCCACAGATACGCAGTATTTT.

The rearrangement links TRBV19 to TRBJ2-7; possibly TRBD2 for D (7 bases). Germline CDR1 LNHDA, CDR2 SQIVND (reference sequence). V lost 4 bases and J lost 2, with 9 bases in between. CDR3 length: 13 residues. CDR3 bases: TGTGCCAGTAGTAAGGGGGGGCCCTACGAGCAGTACTTC. It encodes CASSKGGPYEQYF.

The chain combines TRBV4-2 with TRBJ2-2, with 11 bases matching TRBD2. The CDR3 runs 18 residues. With V trimmed by 0 bases and J by 0 bases, 3 bases remained unmatched. CDR1 LGHNA and CDR2 YNFKEQ come from the germline V gene. CDR3 nucleotides: TGTGCCAGCAGCCAAGAGGGACTAGCGGCCGCGAACACCGGGGAGCTGTTTTTT. As protein: CASSQEGLAAANTGELFF.

This clone was picked up one time. The chain combines TRBV5-1 with TRBJ1-6; D might be TRBD1 (6 bases). Looked up from germline, CDR1 is SGHRS and CDR2 is YFSETQ. The CDR3 sequence is 15 residues long. Trimming left V 0 bases short and J 6 bases short, with 10 bases between. DNA for the CDR3: TGCGCCAGCAGCTTGGGGGCCAGGGGTAATTCACCCCTCCACTTT. Protein product: CASSLGARGNSPLHF.

The genes are TRBV18 and TRBJ1-1, with 7 bases matching TRBD1. The J segment lost 8 bases and the V segment lost 4 bases, leaving 7 bases of the junction unmatched. Per the germline V gene, CDR1 is KGHSH and CDR2 is LQKENI. CDR3 size: 13 residues. The CDR3 region is CASSQGQILEAFF. CDR3 nucleotides: TGTGCCAGCTCACAGGGACAGATCTTAGAAGCTTTCTTT.

The J gene is TRBJ1-2, the V gene TRBV7-8; D may be TRBD1 (6 bases). Germline CDR1 and CDR2: SGHVS and FQNEAQ. V lost 2 bases to trimming and J lost 8 bases, with 12 bases between them. The CDR3 consists of 13 residues. The CDR3 nucleotides are TGTGCCAGCAGCTTATTGGCAGGGGAGGGCTACACCTTC. Its translation: CASSLLAGEGYTF.

The chain combines TRBV9 with TRBJ1-2; 7 bases map to TRBD1. The V gene end was trimmed by 3 bases and the J gene end by 2 bases; junction bases not matched to a gene: 4. CDR3 length equals 14 residues. Germline-derived CDR1 and CDR2 are SGDLS and YYNGEE. In DNA form, the CDR3 reads TGTGCCAGCAGCGAGAACAGGGGAAACTATGGCTACACCTTC. Translating it yields CASSENRGNYGYTF.

This clone was counted a few times. V and J are TRBV13 and TRBJ2-7; no reliable D call. The V and J ends lost 1 base and 9 bases respectively, with 13 bases between them. The germline V gene has CDR1 PRHDT and CDR2 FYEKMQ (reference sequence). The CDR3 length is 13 residues. Written as DNA, the CDR3 is TGTGCCAGCAGCTTAGAATCCGAGTCGAGGCAGTACTTC. Translation: CASSLESESRQYF.

The genes are TRBV4-1 and TRBJ2-6, with D unclear. Trimming removed 1 base at V and 4 bases at J, with 11 bases between. Germline CDR1 and CDR2: MGHRA and YSYEKL. The CDR3 spans 16 residues. The CDR3 bases are TGCGCCAGCAGCCAAGGCGCCCTCACGGGGGCCAACGTCCTGACTTTC. This sequence encodes CASSQGALTGANVLTF.

The chain is built from TRBV5-1 and TRBJ2-7; unclear D gene. V gave up 1 base and J gave up 2 bases, with 10 bases separating them. This CDR3 spans 14 amino acids. Germline CDR1 is SGHRS and CDR2 is YFSETQ. In nucleotides, the CDR3 is TGCGCCAGCAGCTTGTCAGGTGCGCCCTACGAGCAGTACTTC. Translating gives CASSLSGAPYEQYF.

The chain is built from TRBV19 and TRBJ2-2; D not certain. Trimming took off 7 bases at V and 0 bases at J, with 9 bases between the two ends. The CDR3 spans 14 residues. Germline CDR1 is LNHDA and CDR2 is SQIVND (reference sequence). In DNA form, the CDR3 reads TGTGCCAGTACCGTGGCGGCGAACACCGGGGAGCTGTTTTTT. This sequence encodes CASTVAANTGELFF. The whole variable domain, filled in from reference TRBV19 and TRBJ2-2, reads DGGITQSPKYLFRKEGQNVTLSCEQNLNHDAMYWYRQDPGQGLRLIYYSQIVNDFQKGDIAEGYSVSREKKESFPLTVTSAQKNPTAFYLCASTVAANTGELFFGEGSRLTVL.

J is TRBJ1-3 and V is TRBV30, with TRBD1 matching 7 bases. There are 14 residues in the CDR3. V lost 3 bases and J lost 1; bases outside the gene matches: 3. CDR1 GTSNPN and CDR2 SVGIG come from the germline V gene (reference sequence). The CDR3 loop reads CAWSATGSGNTIYF. The CDR3 DNA sequence: TGTGCCTGGAGCGCGACAGGGTCTGGAAACACCATATATTTT.

This sequence joins TRBV5-1 and TRBJ1-3; 12 bases align to TRBD1. The junction had 6 bases not matched to a gene; V was cut back by 0 bases and J by 2 bases. The CDR3 consists of 18 residues. Germline CDR1 SGHRS, CDR2 YFSETQ. The CDR3 region is CASSLGWGQGATGNTIYF. The CDR3 DNA sequence: TGCGCCAGCAGCTTGGGGTGGGGACAGGGGGCGACTGGAAACACCATATATTTT.

As regards this clone: Other DNA variants within this sample encode the same CDR3. V and J are TRBV3-1 (or the pseudogene TRBV3-2) and TRBJ1-1; maybe TRBD1 (6 bases). The length of the CDR3 is 15 residues. Germline CDR1 is LGHDT and CDR2 is YNNKEL (reference sequence). The ends were cut back, 0 bases at V and 1 base at J, with 9 bases in the middle. CDR3 coding DNA: TGTGCCAGCAGCCAAGAGGGGGCGGGGAACACTGAAGCTTTCTTT. Its protein product is CASSQEGAGNTEAFF.

This clone was recorded a few times. The V and J genes are TRBV11-2 and TRBJ1-6; no clear D gene. CDR1 SGHAT and CDR2 FQNNGV come from the germline V gene. Trimming removed 2 bases at V and 6 bases at J, with 8 bases between. CDR3 size: 14 residues. The CDR3 DNA sequence: TGTGCCAGCAGCTTAAACCCCAGTAATTCACCCCTCCACTTT. Translation gives CASSLNPSNSPLHF.

The chain joins TRBV3-1 (or the pseudogene TRBV3-2) to TRBJ1-4, with D possibly matching TRBD1 (6 bases). The ends were cut back, 4 bases at V and 4 bases at J, with 10 bases in the middle. Looked up from germline, CDR1 is LGHDT and CDR2 is YNNKEL (reference sequence). This CDR3 region has 14 residues. Here the CDR3 DNA reads TGTGCCAGCAGCCTCCGGACAGTTAATGAAAAACTGTTTTTT. Protein product: CASSLRTVNEKLFF.